This TCR beta chain stems from a study of blood T cell repertoires in COVID-19. Repertoires were generated with immunoSEQ multiplex PCR, while TCRdb's copy carries only in-frame clones and drops some. This table holds 310,000 or so clones, 80% to 90% found once. Germline-derived CDR1 and CDR2 are MGHDK and SYGVNS. This CDR3 spans 15 amino acids. Trimming removed 3 bases from V and 5 bases from J, with 11 bases in between. In terms of age and location, participants ranged from roughly 18 to 90 years and lived in roughly 22 US areas. In assigning cohorts, the study relied on participant-reported clinical history. Two negative PCRs, clearance, or symptom resolution characterized the recovered Cohort 3 donors.

Material for sequencing was PBMCs or T cells enriched from blood (not recorded which). This sequence originates from a woman aged 18-29 years who had recovered from COVID-19. The V gene is TRBV25-1, the J gene TRBJ1-6; unclear D gene. The CDR3 DNA is TGTGCCAGCAGTGAGGGGTCGGGGAATAATTCACCCCTCCACTTT. This sequence encodes CASSEGSGNNSPLHF.